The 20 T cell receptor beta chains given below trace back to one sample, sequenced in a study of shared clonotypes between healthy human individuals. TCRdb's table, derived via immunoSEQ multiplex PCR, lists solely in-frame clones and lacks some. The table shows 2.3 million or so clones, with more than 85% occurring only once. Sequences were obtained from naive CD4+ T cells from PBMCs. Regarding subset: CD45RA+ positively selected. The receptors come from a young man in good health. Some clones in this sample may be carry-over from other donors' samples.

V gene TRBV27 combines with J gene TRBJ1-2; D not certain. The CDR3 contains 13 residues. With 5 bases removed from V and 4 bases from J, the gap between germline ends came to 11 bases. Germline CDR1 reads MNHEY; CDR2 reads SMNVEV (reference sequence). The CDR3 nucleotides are TGTGCCAGCAGTCCCTCGGAGCGCTATGGCTACACCTTC. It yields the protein CASSPSERYGYTF.

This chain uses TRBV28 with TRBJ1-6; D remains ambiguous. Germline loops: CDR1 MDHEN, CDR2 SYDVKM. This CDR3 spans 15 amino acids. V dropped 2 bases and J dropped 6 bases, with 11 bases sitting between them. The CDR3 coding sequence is TGTGCCAGCAGTTTACGGGCAGTTACTAATTCACCCCTCCACTTT. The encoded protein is CASSLRAVTNSPLHF.

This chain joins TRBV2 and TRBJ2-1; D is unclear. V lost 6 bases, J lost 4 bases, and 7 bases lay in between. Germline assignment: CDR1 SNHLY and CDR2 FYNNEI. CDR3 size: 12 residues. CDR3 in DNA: TGTGCCAGCAGCCAGCTATACAATGAGCAGTTCTTC. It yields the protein CASSQLYNEQFF.

DNA for the CDR3: TGTGCCAGCAGGGTAAGGGGATCGAACACTGAAGCTTTCTTT. Its protein product is CASRVRGSNTEAFF. V usage is TRBV5-6 and J usage is TRBJ1-1; tentatively, D is TRBD1 (5 bases). Trimming cost V 5 bases and J 1 base, with 12 bases left between them. Germline lookup yields CDR1 SGHDT and CDR2 YYEEEE. The CDR3 totals 14 residues.

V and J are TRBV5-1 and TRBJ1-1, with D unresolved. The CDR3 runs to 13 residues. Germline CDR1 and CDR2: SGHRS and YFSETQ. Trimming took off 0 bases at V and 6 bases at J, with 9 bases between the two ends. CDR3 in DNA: TGCGCCAGCAGCTTGGAGGGTTTGTCTGAAGCTTTCTTT. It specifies CASSLEGLSEAFF. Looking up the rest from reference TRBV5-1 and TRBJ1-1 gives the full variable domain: KAGVTQTPRYLIKTRGQQVTLSCSPISGHRSVSWYQQTPGQGLQFLFEYFSETQRNKGNFPGRFSGRQFSNSRSEMNVSTLELGDSALYLCASSLEGLSEAFFGQGTRLTVV.

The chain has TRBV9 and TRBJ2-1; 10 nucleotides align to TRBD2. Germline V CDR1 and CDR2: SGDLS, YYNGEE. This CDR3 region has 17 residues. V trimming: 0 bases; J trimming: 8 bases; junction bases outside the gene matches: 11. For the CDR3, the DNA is TGTGCCAGCAGCGTAGGAGCGGGAGGGCGTGGTAGAGATGAGCAGTTCTTC. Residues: CASSVGAGGRGRDEQFF.

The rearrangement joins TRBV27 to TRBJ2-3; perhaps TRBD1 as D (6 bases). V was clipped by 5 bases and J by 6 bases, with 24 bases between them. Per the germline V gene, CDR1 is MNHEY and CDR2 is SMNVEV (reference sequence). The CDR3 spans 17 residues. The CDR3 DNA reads TGTGCCAGCAGTCCCCGGGGAGACAGGCCATCCGTCGATACGCAGTATTTT. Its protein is CASSPRGDRPSVDTQYF.

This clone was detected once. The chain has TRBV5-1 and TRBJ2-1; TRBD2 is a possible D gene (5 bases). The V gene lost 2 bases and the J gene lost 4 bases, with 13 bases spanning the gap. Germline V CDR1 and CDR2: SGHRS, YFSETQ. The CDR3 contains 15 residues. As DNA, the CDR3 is TGCGCCAGCAGCTTCGGCGGGCCCTCTTACAATGAGCAGTTCTTC. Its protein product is CASSFGGPSYNEQFF.

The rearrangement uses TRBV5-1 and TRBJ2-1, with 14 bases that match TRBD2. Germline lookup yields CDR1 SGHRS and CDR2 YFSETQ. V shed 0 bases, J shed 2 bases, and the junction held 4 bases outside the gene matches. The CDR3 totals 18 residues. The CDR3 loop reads CASSLGLAGGLAYNEQFF. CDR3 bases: TGCGCCAGCAGCTTGGGACTAGCGGGAGGGTTGGCCTACAATGAGCAGTTCTTC.

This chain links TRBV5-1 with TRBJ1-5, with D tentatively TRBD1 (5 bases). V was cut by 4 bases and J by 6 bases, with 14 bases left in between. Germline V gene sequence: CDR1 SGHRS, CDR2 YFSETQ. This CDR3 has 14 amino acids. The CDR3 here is CASSPTGEVQPQHF. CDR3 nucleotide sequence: TGCGCCAGCAGCCCGACGGGGGAAGTTCAGCCCCAGCATTTT.

The CDR3 coding sequence is TGTGCCAGCAGCTCCGGGCGCCGGGGGGATCAGTACTTC. Its translation is CASSSGRRGDQYF. The chain employs TRBV11-3 and TRBJ2-7, with 7 bases matching TRBD2. V lost 4 bases to trimming and J lost 10 bases; unmatched junction nucleotides: 10. This CDR3 spans 13 amino acids. Germline CDR1 SGHNT, CDR2 YENEEA. The whole variable domain, remainder taken from reference TRBV11-3 and TRBJ2-7, is EAGVVQSPRYKIIEKKQPVAFWCNPISGHNTLYWYLQNLGQGPELLIRYENEEAVDDSQLPKDRFSAERLKGVDSTLKIQPAELGDSAVYLCASSSGRRGDQYFGPGTRLTVT.

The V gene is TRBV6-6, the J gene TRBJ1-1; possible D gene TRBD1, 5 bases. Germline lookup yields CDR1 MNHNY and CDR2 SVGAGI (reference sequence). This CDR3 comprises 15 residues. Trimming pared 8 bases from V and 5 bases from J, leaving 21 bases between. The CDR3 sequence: CASVATGTLGTEAFF. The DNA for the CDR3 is TGTGCCAGCGTAGCCACCGGGACGTTGGGAACTGAAGCTTTCTTT.

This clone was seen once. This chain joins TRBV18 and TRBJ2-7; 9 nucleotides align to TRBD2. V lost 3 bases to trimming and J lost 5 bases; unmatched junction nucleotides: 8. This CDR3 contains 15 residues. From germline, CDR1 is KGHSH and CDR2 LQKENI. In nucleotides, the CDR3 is TGTGCCAGCTCACCGCAAGCGGGAGGACCCAACGAGCAGTACTTC. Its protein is CASSPQAGGPNEQYF.

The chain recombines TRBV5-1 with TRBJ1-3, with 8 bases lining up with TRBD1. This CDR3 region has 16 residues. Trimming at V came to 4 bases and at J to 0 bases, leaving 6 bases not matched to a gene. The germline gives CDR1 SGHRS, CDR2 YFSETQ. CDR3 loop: CASSPAGQASGNTIYF. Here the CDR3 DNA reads TGCGCCAGCAGCCCTGCGGGACAGGCCTCTGGAAACACCATATATTTT.

DNA for the CDR3: TGTGCCAGTAGTATTAGGCAGGTAAATCAGCCCCAGCATTTT. The encoded protein is CASSIRQVNQPQHF. This chain uses TRBV19 with TRBJ1-5, with unresolved D. The germline gives CDR1 LNHDA, CDR2 SQIVND (reference sequence). V lost 3 bases to trimming and J lost 4 bases, with 10 bases between them. The CDR3 has 14 amino acids.

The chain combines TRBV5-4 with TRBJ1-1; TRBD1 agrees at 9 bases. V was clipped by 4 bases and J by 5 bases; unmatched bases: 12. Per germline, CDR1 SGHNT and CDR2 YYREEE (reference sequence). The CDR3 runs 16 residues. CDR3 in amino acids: CASSPSTGGGWTEAFF. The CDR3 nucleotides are TGTGCCAGCAGCCCGTCGACAGGGGGAGGGTGGACTGAAGCTTTCTTT.

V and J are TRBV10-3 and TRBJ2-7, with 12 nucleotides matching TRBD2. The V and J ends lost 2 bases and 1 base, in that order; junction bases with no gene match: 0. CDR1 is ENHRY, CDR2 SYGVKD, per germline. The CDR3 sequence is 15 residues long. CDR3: CAISEGLAGSYEQYF. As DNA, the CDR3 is TGTGCCATCAGTGAGGGACTAGCGGGATCCTACGAGCAGTACTTC.

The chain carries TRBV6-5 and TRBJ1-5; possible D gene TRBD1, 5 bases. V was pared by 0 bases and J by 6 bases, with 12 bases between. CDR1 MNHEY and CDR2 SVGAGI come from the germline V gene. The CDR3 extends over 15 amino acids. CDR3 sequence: CASSYSPRAGQPQHF. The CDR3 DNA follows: TGTGCCAGCAGTTACTCACCCAGGGCGGGTCAGCCCCAGCATTTT.

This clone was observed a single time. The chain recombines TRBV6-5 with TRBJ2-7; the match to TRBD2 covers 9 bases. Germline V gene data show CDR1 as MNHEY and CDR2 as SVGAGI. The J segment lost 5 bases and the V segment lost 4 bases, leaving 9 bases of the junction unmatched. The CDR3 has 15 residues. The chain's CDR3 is CASSSGGSGSDEQYF. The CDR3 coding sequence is TGTGCCAGCAGTTCCGGTGGTAGCGGGAGCGACGAGCAGTACTTC.

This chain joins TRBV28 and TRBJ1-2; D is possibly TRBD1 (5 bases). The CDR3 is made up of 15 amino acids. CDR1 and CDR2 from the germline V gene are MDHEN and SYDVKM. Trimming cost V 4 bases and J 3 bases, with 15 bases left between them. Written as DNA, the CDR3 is TGTGCCAGCAGTTCCCTTTCCTCGGGGGACTATGGCTACACCTTC. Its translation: CASSSLSSGDYGYTF.